This TCR beta chain was profiled in a study of blood T cell repertoires in COVID-19. Background on the study: Acute and convalescent COVID-19 samples came from the United States, Italy and Spain. PBMCs, B-cell-depleted T cells, or T cells provided the cDNA or gDNA that made up the material.

The authors' processing: Estimates of nucleated cell counts were drawn from the amplification of reference gene primers. The data were produced by immunoSEQ multiplex PCR, yet TCRdb's version contains in-frame clones alone and is incomplete. V and J calls and clone size come straight from that table; D and trimming were deduced from the DNA. The sample lists some 70,000 clones; around 89% were seen once. The CDR3 sequence is 12 residues long. From germline, CDR1 is KGHDR and CDR2 SFDVKD. Deletions cut 4 bases from V and 5 bases from J, with 7 bases between. Sequencing used peripheral blood. The gene calls are TRBV24-1 and TRBJ1-2; D remains ambiguous. The TCR was taken from a man aged 60 to 69 with acute or convalescent COVID-19. CDR3 nucleotides: TGTGCCACCAGTGAGTCGGGTTATGGCTACACCTTC. Translated: CATSESGYGYTF.